This T cell receptor (beta chain) came from a study of CD8 T cells in ankylosing spondylitis. General observations from the study: What appeared characteristic of ankylosing spondylitis blood was a TCR beta motif of eight highly homologous variants. The disease-linked clones had a CD8+ phenotype and low blood frequencies. Disease-associated clones were reportedly significantly overrepresented in matched ankylosing spondylitis synovial fluid.

This clonotype appeared once. As yet, its antigen is unknown. CDR3 length equals 14 residues. Trimming removed 3 bases from V and 6 bases from J; junction bases left unmatched: 7. Germline V gene sequence: CDR1 SGHVS, CDR2 FNYEAQ. Preparation of TCR beta libraries was done by quantitative 5'-RACE with molecular barcodes. TCRdb re-called the 5' RACE reads with MiXCR, one entry per CDR3 protein. The data hold 300,000 to 350,000 distinct CDR3 sequences, with under 25% observed a single time. The receptor was derived from a female donor with ankylosing spondylitis or in good health (not recorded which). The gene calls are TRBV7-6 and TRBJ2-7; 8 bases match TRBD2. The sequencing sample was made of blood, either unsorted or a sorted T cell fraction (not recorded which). The DNA for the CDR3 is TGTGCCAGCAGCTTGGTCCGGGGGGGAGGCGAGCAGTACTTC. Protein: CASSLVRGGGEQYF.